A selection of T cell receptor beta chains follows, all from one sample in a study of cytomegalovirus exposure and HLA in healthy donors. Sequencing used immunoSEQ multiplex PCR; TCRdb keeps in-frame clones, though not all of them. Found here are some 150,000 clones, 80% to 90% of them singletons; the top ten hold roughly 7.7%. The specimen was PBMCs. These receptors all stem from a woman under 30 in good health and CMV-seropositive. Each CDR3 is given with its conserved first and last residue. D genes are given only for firm matches. Only part of the rows carry a size: once, few, many, or a class if the clone is expanded.

>TRBJ1-2|TRBD1|TRBV6-6|few
TGTGCCAGCAGTCCGACAGGGGGCGGCGGCTACACCTTC
CASSPTGGGGYTF
>TRBJ2-7|-|TRBV28|-
TGTGCCAGCAGTTTGGACATGACAGCCTACGAGCAGTACTTC
CASSLDMTAYEQYF
>TRBJ2-7|TRBD1|TRBV5-1|-
TGCGCCAGCGCCCGGGACAGTAAATTTGGCTCCTACGAGCAGTACTTC
CASARDSKFGSYEQYF
>TRBJ1-1|-|TRBV6-5|-
TGTGCCAGCAGTTACGGGGGGTTGGAAGCTTTCTTT
CASSYGGLEAFF
>TRBJ1-4|TRBD1|TRBV7-9|-
TGTGCCAGCAGCTTACTTAGGGGACAGGGGGCCGGAAAACTGTTTTTT
CASSLLRGQGAGKLFF
>TRBJ1-1|-|TRBV7-6|-
TGTGCCAGCAGCCCCCCGTCCGGGAGGGACACTGAAGCTTTCTTT
CASSPPSGRDTEAFF
>TRBJ2-4|-|TRBV29-1|-
TGCAGCGTTGAACGGGTTGACAAAAACATTCAGTACTTC
CSVERVDKNIQYF
>TRBJ2-7|-|TRBV7-9|-
TGTGCCAGCAGCTTGGCGGTAGACTACGAGCAGTACTTC
CASSLAVDYEQYF
>TRBJ2-1|-|TRBV28|-
TGTGCCAGCAGATCCCTAAACTTTTACAATGAGCAGTTCTTC
CASRSLNFYNEQFF
>TRBJ1-3|-|TRBV14|-
TGTGCCAGCAGCCACATTGACTGGGGCCCCCTCTCTGGAAACACCATATATTTT
CASSHIDWGPLSGNTIYF
>TRBJ1-1|-|TRBV7-9|-
TGTGCCAGCAGCTTACTCCCGTACAGACGACCCGACACTGAAGCTTTCTTT
CASSLLPYRRPDTEAFF
>TRBJ2-7|-|TRBV29-1|few
TGCAGCGCTGGGGAGTCCTACGAGCAGTACTTC
CSAGESYEQYF
>TRBJ2-7|-|TRBV28|-
TGTGCCAGCAGTTCCCCGGGGACTCACGACGAGCAGTACTTC
CASSSPGTHDEQYF
>TRBJ1-5|-|TRBV11-2|-
TGTGCCAGCAGCTTAACCCAGGTCAATCAGCCCCAGCATTTT
CASSLTQVNQPQHF
>TRBJ1-1|-|TRBV6-6|-
TGTGCCAGCGGACTAAGAAACACTGAAGCTTTCTTT
CASGLRNTEAFF
>TRBJ1-1|TRBD1|TRBV19|-
TGTGCCAGTACGGATGCCGGGACAGGGATGGACACTGAAGCTTTCTTT
CASTDAGTGMDTEAFF
>TRBJ1-1|-|TRBV9|-
TGTGCCAGCAGCTTCAGGGGCGGCACTGAAGCTTTCTTT
CASSFRGGTEAFF
>TRBJ2-7|-|TRBV5-5|-
TGTGCCAGCAGGGGGCCCTACGAGCAGTACTTC
CASRGPYEQYF
>TRBJ1-4|TRBD1|TRBV6-5|-
TGTGCCAGCAAGGACAGGGTGGTTTCGGAAAAACTGTTTTTT
CASKDRVVSEKLFF
>TRBJ1-2|-|TRBV28|-
TGTGCCAGCAGTTTAATTCGGGAATCCTATGGCTACACCTTC
CASSLIRESYGYTF
>TRBJ1-2|-|TRBV9|-
TGTGCCAGCAGCGTAGGCCCCGCGGAGGATGGCTACACCTTC
CASSVGPAEDGYTF
>TRBJ2-1|TRBD1|TRBV6-1|-
TGTGCCAGCAGTGGGACAGGGATTCGCGATGAGCAGTTCTTC
CASSGTGIRDEQFF
>TRBJ2-7|-|TRBV5-4|once
TGTGCCAGCAGCTTGCAGCGGTCCGTGGAGCAGTACTTC
CASSLQRSVEQYF
>TRBJ2-4|-|TRBV7-9|-
TGTGCCAGCAGCTCGGACAGCCAAGCCAAAAACATTCAGTACTTC
CASSSDSQAKNIQYF
>TRBJ2-7|-|TRBV10-3|-
TGTGCCATCAGTGAGTCCCAGGCGACGTCCTACGAGCAGTACTTC
CAISESQATSYEQYF
>TRBJ1-1|TRBD1|TRBV2|-
TGTGCCAGCAGAAGGGACAGTAACACTGAAGCTTTCTTT
CASRRDSNTEAFF
>TRBJ1-1|TRBD1|TRBV29-1|-
TGCAGCGTTGAAGTACCGGGACAGATTTTT
CSVEVPGQIF
>TRBJ1-6|TRBD1|TRBV2|-
TGTGCCGGGAGGACAGGGGGCTATTCACCCCTCCACTTT
CAGRTGGYSPLHF
>TRBJ2-7|TRBD1|TRBV5-5|-
TGTGCCAGCAGCTCGCGGGACAGGGGACCTTACGAGCAGTACTTC
CASSSRDRGPYEQYF
>TRBJ2-7|-|TRBV11-2|few
TGTGCCAGCAGCTTACGGGAGATTCCTGCCTACGAGCAGTACTTC
CASSLREIPAYEQYF
>TRBJ1-1|-|TRBV30|-
TGTGCCTGGAGTAACAGCCTTAACACTGAAGCTTTCTTT
CAWSNSLNTEAFF
>TRBJ1-1|-|TRBV4-1|few
TGCGCCAGCAGCCAAAGACAGTGGTCGAACACTGAAGCTTTCTTT
CASSQRQWSNTEAFF
>TRBJ2-3|TRBD2|TRBV30|-
TGTGCCTGGAGTGAACTAGCGGAAGATGCAGATACGCAGTATTTT
CAWSELAEDADTQYF
>TRBJ1-6|-|TRBV2|-
TGTGCCAGCAGCCAGACAGGTGTCTCCTATAATTCACCCCTCCACTTT
CASSQTGVSYNSPLHF
>TRBJ2-2|TRBD2|TRBV27|-
TGTGCCAGCAGTTCTGTAGCGGGTCATGTAGGGGAGCTGTTTTTT
CASSSVAGHVGELFF
>TRBJ2-1|-|TRBV9|few
TGTGCCAGCAGCGTAGGCAGGGGCTCCTACAATGAGCAGTTCTTC
CASSVGRGSYNEQFF
>TRBJ2-3|TRBD2|TRBV9|-
TGTGCCAGCAGCGTAGGCGGGGGGCGGACGGATACGCAGTATTTT
CASSVGGGRTDTQYF
>TRBJ2-7|-|TRBV4-3|-
TGCGCCAGCAGCCAAATAGGCCCTGGGGGGGCTACCTACGAGCAGTACTTC
CASSQIGPGGATYEQYF
>TRBJ1-3|-|TRBV9|-
TGTGCCAGCAGCAGGGGGGGCAGCTCTGGAAACACCATATATTTT
CASSRGGSSGNTIYF
>TRBJ1-2|-|TRBV4-1|-
TGCGCCAGCAGCCAAGCCCTACAGGGAAGCTATGGCTACACCTTC
CASSQALQGSYGYTF
>TRBJ2-4|-|TRBV9|-
TGTGCCAGCAGCGTAGAGGCGGTAGCCAAAAACATTCAGTACTTC
CASSVEAVAKNIQYF
>TRBJ2-7|-|TRBV7-8|-
TGTGCCAGCAGCGTCCGGGTCTCGGGCGAGCAGTACTTC
CASSVRVSGEQYF
>TRBJ1-1|-|TRBV28|-
TGTGCCAGCAGCCGGATAGGACAGCTCTTT
CASSRIGQLF
>TRBJ1-2|TRBD1|TRBV9|-
TGTGCCAGCAGCGCGGACAGGGGACCCGGCTACACCTTC
CASSADRGPGYTF
>TRBJ1-1|-|TRBV29-1|-
TGCAGCGTTGTCGGAGTGAACACTGAAGCTTTCTTT
CSVVGVNTEAFF
>TRBJ2-5|-|TRBV9|-
TGTGCCAGCAGCGTAGAAGCCGGGATCCAAGAGACCCAGTACTTC
CASSVEAGIQETQYF
>TRBJ1-5|TRBD1|TRBV15|-
TGTGCCACCACGCGAGACAGGGGGCGAGGTCAGCCCCAGCATTTT
CATTRDRGRGQPQHF
>TRBJ2-7|-|TRBV4-1|-
TGCGCCAGCAGCCAGGGGCGGGGAGGACGACAGCAGTACTTC
CASSQGRGGRQQYF
>TRBJ1-2|-|TRBV14|-
TGTGCCAGCAGCCAAGGCTGGGGACATAACTATGGCTACACCTTC
CASSQGWGHNYGYTF
>TRBJ2-5|-|TRBV5-1|once
TGCGCCAGCAGCGCCCAACCCCGGGGAGAGACCCAGTACTTC
CASSAQPRGETQYF